This TCR beta chain was recovered during a study of identical twins. Study outcomes and limitations: Fewer insertions characterized abundant cord blood beta clonotypes, whereas memory repertoires showed none.

This clonotype has only a few counts. The antigen remains unidentified. The germline CDR1 and CDR2 sequences are DFQATT and SNEGSKA (reference sequence). With 0 bases removed from V and 0 bases from J, the gap between germline ends came to 21 bases. The CDR3 is 20 residues long. With template switching, a universal primer site was added, and the cDNA carried unique molecular identifiers. TCRdb used MiXCR to reprocess the 5' RACE reads, holding one entry per CDR3 protein. The profile shows 1.5 million or so distinct CDR3 sequences, less than 40% of them singletons. The sequenced sample was cord blood. The receptor's source is a newborn girl in good health. V is TRBV20-1 and J is TRBJ2-6; D perhaps matches TRBD2 (6 bases). DNA of the CDR3: TGCAGTGCTAGAGATAAATGGGGGAGGAATCTTGACTCTGGGGCCAACGTCCTGACTTTC. Its translation is CSARDKWGRNLDSGANVLTF.